The 22 T cell receptor beta chains in this list originate from one sample, sequenced in a study of cytomegalovirus exposure and HLA in healthy donors. PCR involved 60 Vbeta and 13 Jbeta primers. Profiling relied on immunoSEQ multiplex PCR, and the TCRdb table lists in-frame clones only, not all of them. Among 150,000 to 200,000 clones listed, over 70% were seen once. Sequenced sample: PBMCs. Source of these receptors: a man between 18 and 29 years old in good health and CMV-seropositive.

The chain uses TRBV9 and TRBJ1-2; D uncertain. V lost 0 bases, J lost 2 bases, and 17 bases lay in between. The CDR3 is 17 residues long. From germline, CDR1 is SGDLS and CDR2 YYNGEE. The CDR3 sequence is CASSVATIETQNYGYTF. CDR3 bases: TGTGCCAGCAGCGTAGCTACTATCGAGACCCAAAACTATGGCTACACCTTC.

The chain joins TRBV7-2 to TRBJ2-7; D unresolved. The CDR3 is made up of 14 amino acids. Trimming pared 7 bases from V and 5 bases from J, leaving 18 bases between. Germline CDR1 and CDR2: SGHTA and FQGNSA. CDR3 DNA sequence: TGTGCCAGCAACCATGGCCGCAACCTCCACGAGCAGTACTTC. Translating it yields CASNHGRNLHEQYF.

The chain links TRBV18 to TRBJ1-3, with D perhaps matching TRBD1 (6 bases). Germline V lookup: CDR1 KGHSH, CDR2 LQKENI. Trimming took 0 bases from V and 1 from J, leaving 13 bases between them. CDR3 size: 17 residues. For the CDR3, the DNA is TGTGCCAGCTCACCACCCCTGGGGGGGCCTTCTGGAAACACCATATATTTT. This encodes CASSPPLGGPSGNTIYF.

In this sample, this clone turned up once. The chain is built from TRBV2 and TRBJ1-2; 9 bases match TRBD1. The V and J ends lost 11 bases and 6 bases, in that order; junction bases with no gene match: 13. The germline V gene encodes CDR1 SNHLY and CDR2 FYNNEI. The CDR3 length is 14 residues. CDR3 loop: CAGQQGAGTHGYTF. CDR3 coding DNA: TGTGCCGGACAACAGGGGGCAGGCACTCATGGCTACACCTTC.

In its sample, this clone was seen a few times. This chain uses TRBV29-1 with TRBJ2-7, with 8 bases fitting TRBD1. The germline V gene encodes CDR1 SQVTM and CDR2 ANQGSEA. This CDR3 comprises 14 residues. V lost 4 bases, J lost 4 bases, and 9 bases stayed unmatched. The CDR3 nucleotides are TGCAGCGTTGCTTCTGTCCAGGGGGCGTACGAGCAGTACTTC. It is translated as CSVASVQGAYEQYF.

The chain's CDR3 is CASSVARGREDTGELFF. In nucleotides, the CDR3 is TGTGCCAGCAGCGTAGCGAGGGGGAGGGAGGACACCGGGGAGCTGTTTTTT. This rearrangement joins TRBV9 to TRBJ2-2; D possibly corresponds to TRBD2 (7 bases). The germline CDR1 and CDR2 sequences are SGDLS and YYNGEE. The V and J ends lost 0 bases and 3 bases respectively, with 15 bases between them. The CDR3 has 17 residues.

The chain is built from TRBV29-1 and TRBJ1-1; no reliable D call. Germline values: CDR1 SQVTM, CDR2 ANQGSEA. Trimming pared 0 bases from V and 1 base from J, leaving 6 bases between. This CDR3 is built from 13 residues. CDR3 nucleotides: TGCAGCGTTGAAGATCGAGGGAACACTGAAGCTTTCTTT. As protein: CSVEDRGNTEAFF. The full variable domain, completed using reference TRBV29-1 and TRBJ1-1, is SAVISQKPSRDICQRGTSLTIQCQVDSQVTMMFWYRQQPGQSLTLIATANQGSEATYESGFVIDKFPISRPNLTFSTLTVSNMSPEDSSIYLCSVEDRGNTEAFFGQGTRLTVV.

This clone showed up just a few times. V gene TRBV4-2 combines with J gene TRBJ2-7, with 8 nucleotides matching TRBD2. The CDR3 loop spans 14 amino acids. V lost 1 base and J lost 6; bases outside the gene matches: 5. From germline, CDR1 is LGHNA and CDR2 YNFKEQ. CDR3 sequence: CASSQAGLEVEQYF. CDR3 sequence (DNA): TGTGCCAGCAGCCAAGCGGGACTAGAAGTCGAGCAGTACTTC.

This clone was counted a single time. The chain uses TRBV2 and TRBJ2-1, with TRBD2 as a possible D gene (5 bases). Germline V CDR1 and CDR2: SNHLY, FYNNEI. CDR3 size: 19 residues. V was trimmed by 0 bases and J by 7 bases, leaving 25 bases between them. The CDR3: CASSEAEGLAQTSGNEQFF. CDR3 DNA: TGTGCCAGCAGTGAAGCAGAGGGCCTAGCCCAAACGTCCGGGAATGAGCAGTTCTTC.

As DNA, the CDR3 is TGCGCCAGCAGCTTGGTAGGCAGGGGGCCAGATACGCAGTATTTT. This encodes CASSLVGRGPDTQYF. The rearrangement joins TRBV5-1 to TRBJ2-3; 8 bases fit TRBD1. This CDR3 contains 15 residues. Germline V gene sequence: CDR1 SGHRS, CDR2 YFSETQ. J was trimmed by 4 bases and V by 0 bases; bases with no gene match: 4.

This clone was seen once. The chain employs TRBV7-6 and TRBJ1-1; D may be TRBD1 (5 bases). Germline V CDR1 and CDR2: SGHVS, FNYEAQ. The CDR3 consists of 14 residues. V gave up 1 base and J gave up 5 bases, with 11 bases separating them. The CDR3 region is CASSLGQGETEAFF. The CDR3 bases are TGTGCCAGCAGCTTAGGGCAGGGTGAAACTGAAGCTTTCTTT. Combining the CDR3 with reference TRBV7-6 and TRBJ1-1 gives the whole variable domain GAGVSQSPRYKVTKRGQDVALRCDPISGHVSLYWYRQALGQGPEFLTYFNYEAQQDKSGLPNDRFSAERPEGSISTLTIQRTEQRDSAMYRCASSLGQGETEAFFGQGTRLTVV.

The V and J genes are TRBV5-4 and TRBJ2-7, with TRBD1 identical over 9 bases. The CDR3 covers 16 residues. Trimming cost V 1 base and J 4 bases; bases outside gene matches: 9. Per the germline V gene, CDR1 is SGHNT and CDR2 is YYREEE (reference sequence). CDR3 loop: CASSLYGTGKQYEQYF. CDR3 DNA: TGTGCCAGCAGCTTGTACGGGACAGGGAAGCAATACGAGCAGTACTTC. Full variable domain (rest looked up from reference TRBV5-4 and TRBJ2-7): ETGVTQSPTHLIKTRGQQVTLRCSSQSGHNTVSWYQQALGQGPQFIFQYYREEENGRGNFPPRFSGLQFPNYSSELNVNALELDDSALYLCASSLYGTGKQYEQYFGPGTRLTVT.

The chain is built from TRBV5-4 and TRBJ2-3, with TRBD2 matching over 9 bases. The CDR3 spans 15 residues. V shed 0 bases and J 3 bases; nucleotides not matched to a gene: 2. Germline lookup yields CDR1 SGHNT and CDR2 YYREEE (reference sequence). The CDR3 here is CASSLESGGTDTQYF. The CDR3 DNA sequence: TGTGCCAGCAGCTTGGAAAGCGGGGGGACAGATACGCAGTATTTT. Supplemented by reference TRBV5-4 and TRBJ2-3, the full variable domain reads ETGVTQSPTHLIKTRGQQVTLRCSSQSGHNTVSWYQQALGQGPQFIFQYYREEENGRGNFPPRFSGLQFPNYSSELNVNALELDDSALYLCASSLESGGTDTQYFGPGTRLTVL.

The chain is built from TRBV11-3 and TRBJ2-2, with a weak D call TRBD2 (6 bases). The CDR3 totals 14 residues. V lost 5 bases and J 8 bases, leaving 15 bases between the germline ends. CDR1 is SGHNT, CDR2 YENEEA, per germline. CDR3: CASSVVDGGGELFF. The CDR3 DNA follows: TGTGCCAGCAGCGTAGTCGACGGAGGGGGGGAGCTGTTTTTT.

The V call is TRBV7-9, the J call TRBJ1-2, with D possibly TRBD1 on 6 matching bases. CDR3 length: 17 residues. Trimming took off 1 base at V and 2 bases at J, with 17 bases between the two ends. CDR1 SEHNR and CDR2 FQNEAQ come from the germline V gene (reference sequence). The chain's CDR3 is CASSLGRGSTQNYGYTF. In nucleotides, the CDR3 is TGTGCCAGCAGCTTAGGCAGGGGCTCTACACAAAACTATGGCTACACCTTC.

The CDR3 spells CASSPLDRGSYEQYF. DNA for the CDR3: TGTGCCAGCAGTCCCCTCGACAGGGGCTCCTACGAGCAGTACTTC. The chain is built from TRBV27 and TRBJ2-7, with 8 bases aligning to TRBD1. Germline V CDR1 and CDR2: MNHEY, SMNVEV (reference sequence). The CDR3 is made up of 15 amino acids. V lost 5 bases to trimming and J lost 0 bases; unmatched junction nucleotides: 6.

This chain joins TRBV25-1 and TRBJ1-6; TRBD1 aligns across 8 bases. V shed 1 base, J shed 7 bases, and the junction held 6 bases outside the gene matches. The CDR3 has 16 amino acids. The germline V gene has CDR1 MGHDK and CDR2 SYGVNS. DNA for the CDR3: TGTGCCAGCAGTGAATCCCGGACAGGGCGGAATTCACCCCTCCACTTT. Translation: CASSESRTGRNSPLHF. Full variable domain (remainder filled in from reference TRBV25-1 and TRBJ1-6): EADIYQTPRYLVIGTGKKITLECSQTMGHDKMYWYQQDPGMELHLIHYSYGVNSTEKGDLSSESTVSRIRTEHFPLTLESARPSHTSQYLCASSESRTGRNSPLHFGNGTRLTVT.

The chain is built from TRBV7-6 and TRBJ2-2; the D gene is possibly TRBD1 (6 bases). The germline V and J ends were trimmed by 3 bases and 1 base, with 12 bases remaining between them. CDR3 length: 16 residues. Germline assignment: CDR1 SGHVS and CDR2 FNYEAQ. Written as DNA, the CDR3 is TGTGCCAGCAGCTTCCGGGACACGAAGAACACCGGGGAGCTGTTTTTT. The encoded protein is CASSFRDTKNTGELFF. The complete variable domain, with remaining parts taken from reference TRBV7-6 and TRBJ2-2, reads GAGVSQSPRYKVTKRGQDVALRCDPISGHVSLYWYRQALGQGPEFLTYFNYEAQQDKSGLPNDRFSAERPEGSISTLTIQRTEQRDSAMYRCASSFRDTKNTGELFFGEGSRLTVL.

The V call is TRBV5-8, the J call TRBJ2-2, with 9 positions matching TRBD1. The CDR3 has 18 residues. V shed 5 bases and J 4 bases; nucleotides not matched to a gene: 15. Germline V gene sequence: CDR1 SGHTS, CDR2 YDEGEE. For the CDR3, the DNA is TGTGCCAGCAGGAAATTTTTGGGACAGGGATCCCTCACCGGGGAGCTGTTTTTT. It codes for CASRKFLGQGSLTGELFF.

The V and J genes are TRBV4-1 and TRBJ2-5; 8 bases agree with TRBD1. The CDR3 has 16 residues. J was trimmed by 5 bases and V by 0 bases; bases with no gene match: 8. Looked up from germline, CDR1 is MGHRA and CDR2 is YSYEKL. The CDR3 reads CASSQDRQGAGETQYF. CDR3 DNA: TGCGCCAGCAGCCAAGATCGTCAGGGGGCTGGGGAGACCCAGTACTTC.

The chain recombines TRBV19 with TRBJ2-7; no reliable D call. The V end lost 0 bases, the J end lost 5 bases, and 8 bases lay between the germline ends. Germline CDR1 reads LNHDA; CDR2 reads SQIVND (reference sequence). The CDR3 totals 13 residues. The CDR3 region is CASSIDRSDEQYF. As DNA, the CDR3 is TGTGCCAGTAGTATAGATCGATCAGACGAGCAGTACTTC.

The V gene is TRBV6-5, the J gene TRBJ1-1; D is undetermined. The CDR3 length is 13 residues. Germline loops: CDR1 MNHEY, CDR2 SVGAGI. V shed 7 bases and J shed 0 bases, with 9 bases lying between them. Here the CDR3 reads CASKWALNTEAFF. CDR3 nucleotide sequence: TGTGCCAGCAAATGGGCCTTGAACACTGAAGCTTTCTTT.